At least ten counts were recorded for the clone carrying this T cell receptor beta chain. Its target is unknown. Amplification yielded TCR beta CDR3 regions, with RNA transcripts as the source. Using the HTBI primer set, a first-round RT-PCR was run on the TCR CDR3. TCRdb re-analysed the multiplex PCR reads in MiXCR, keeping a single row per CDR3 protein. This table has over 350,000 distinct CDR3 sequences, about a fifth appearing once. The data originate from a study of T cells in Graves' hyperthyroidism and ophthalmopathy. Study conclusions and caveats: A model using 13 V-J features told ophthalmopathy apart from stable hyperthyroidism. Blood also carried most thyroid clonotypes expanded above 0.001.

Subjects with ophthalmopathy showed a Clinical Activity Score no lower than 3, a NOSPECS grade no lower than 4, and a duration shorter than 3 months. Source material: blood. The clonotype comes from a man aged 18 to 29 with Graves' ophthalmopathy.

This chain's CDR3 is CASSPAGGRHNEQFF. In nucleotides, the CDR3 is TGTGCCAGCAGCCCCGCGGGGGGGAGACACAATGAGCAGTTCTTC. This chain connects TRBV7-8 to TRBJ2-1, with 9 nucleotides matching TRBD2. The V segment lost 5 bases and the J segment 5 bases; nucleotides outside the gene matches: 7. Germline V CDR1 and CDR2: SGHVS, FQNEAQ. The length of the CDR3 is 15 residues.